This T cell receptor (beta chain) was obtained from a study of blood T cell repertoires in COVID-19. Study details: The United States, Italy and Spain provided the acute and convalescent COVID-19 samples. In each case, the material was cDNA or gDNA derived from T cells, B-cell-depleted T cells, or PBMCs.

In the authors' workflow: Amplification with reference gene primers provided the estimates of nucleated cell counts. Assay used: immunoSEQ multiplex PCR; TCRdb lists only in-frame clones, some missing. That table furnishes V, J and clone size, whereas the DNA furnished D and trimming. This sample has about 26,000 clones, with around two thirds found just once. CDR3 size: 18 residues. The V gene end was trimmed by 6 bases and the J gene end by 4 bases; junction bases not matched to a gene: 15. Germline CDR1 reads SNHLY; CDR2 reads FYNNEI. The material sequenced was peripheral blood. The chain has TRBV2 and TRBJ2-2, with 9 bases identical to TRBD2. This receptor was identified in a man between 60 and 75 years old with active or convalescent COVID-19. As DNA, the CDR3 is TGTGCCAGCAGGGGGGCTAGCGGGAAAACCCCCTCCACCGGGGAGCTGTTTTTT. Its protein is CASRGASGKTPSTGELFF.